This note documents a single T cell receptor beta chain sequence. Per the germline V gene, CDR1 is MNHEY and CDR2 is SMNVEV (reference sequence). The CDR3 loop spans 15 amino acids. Unmatched junction bases numbered 5, after V lost 0 bases and J lost 4 bases. The data were obtained in a study of blood T cell repertoires in COVID-19. Study overall: Acute-phase and convalescent COVID-19 samples originated in the United States, Italy and Spain.

Per the study methods: Nucleated cell counts were estimated from reference gene primer amplification. Assay: immunoSEQ multiplex PCR; the TCRdb copy retains only in-frame clones and omits some. D and trimming were read from the DNA, whereas the V and J calls and clone size are those reported in that table. The sample records under 150,000 clones, more than 75% being singletons. Sequencing used peripheral blood. The J gene is TRBJ1-2, the V gene TRBV27; 7 bases are shared with TRBD1. The sequence was collected from a man aged 40-55 years with acute or convalescent COVID-19. DNA of the CDR3: TGTGCCAGCAGTTTATCAGGGGGCCCCATCTATGGCTACACCTTC. Translated, it gives CASSLSGGPIYGYTF.